This TCR beta chain was found in a study of T-cell memory formation after mild COVID-19. Across the whole study: TCR clusters largely stayed donor specific.

CDR1 MNHEY and CDR2 SMNVEV come from the germline V gene (reference sequence). The CDR3 is made up of 14 amino acids. V lost 6 bases to trimming and J lost 0 bases; unmatched junction nucleotides: 4. Findings of the study overall: A subset of responding clones appeared in pre-infection memory, suggesting cross-reactive memory joined. CD4/CD8 balance held among clones contracting day 15 to 85, and later expanders leaned CD4+.

This clonotype was observed a handful of times. Its antigen remains unidentified. A single record per CDR3 protein comes from TCRdb applying MiXCR to the 5' RACE reads. The top ten clones hold 0.8% to 1% of a sample with 35,000 to 50,000 distinct CDR3 sequences, about 6.7% of them seen once. The gene calls are TRBV27 and TRBJ1-2, with 7 bases lining up with TRBD1. Sequenced: PBMCs or a T cell subset sorted from them (not recorded which). The TCR comes from an adult who had mild COVID-19 (a few samples of this study predate the infection). Cell type and time point are not known. CDR3 sequence: CASRPQGANYGYTF. The CDR3 region has the DNA TGTGCCAGCAGACCTCAGGGGGCTAACTATGGCTACACCTTC.